These 23 T cell receptor beta chains came from one sample sequenced in a study of Ad26.COV2.S vaccination and SARS-CoV-2 variants. The data were produced by immunoSEQ multiplex PCR, yet TCRdb's version contains in-frame clones alone and is incomplete. The table records roughly 300,000 clones, about 88% of them present only once. Treatment of the sample: 15 to 20 received Ad26.COV2.S at low or high dose, single or two shots; 5 received placebo; per-sample allocation not given. Repertoires come from day 63 after the first vaccine or placebo injection. The sample consisted of peripheral blood, taken in a trial of Ad26.COV2.S vaccine versus placebo. The receptor set was obtained from a person between 18 and 59 years old who received the Ad26.COV2.S COVID-19 vaccine or a placebo.

The chain employs TRBV5-6 and TRBJ1-4, with no clear D. Trimming stripped 3 bases from V and 6 bases from J, with 15 bases between. Germline V gene sequence: CDR1 SGHDT, CDR2 YYEEEE. The CDR3 runs 15 residues. DNA of the CDR3: TGTGCCAGCAGCTGGGCGGCGGGCGGCGATGAAAAACTGTTTTTT. This gives the protein CASSWAAGGDEKLFF.

This clone showed up just once. The chain has TRBV28 and TRBJ2-1; the match to TRBD2 covers 10 bases. In germline, CDR1 is MDHEN, CDR2 SYDVKM. This CDR3 region has 16 residues. Trimming at V came to 6 bases and at J to 2 bases, leaving 7 bases not matched to a gene. The CDR3 DNA is TGTGCCAGCAGCCCCTCTAGCGGGAGAACCTACAATGAGCAGTTCTTC. This translates into CASSPSSGRTYNEQFF.

The chain joins TRBV28 to TRBJ1-1, with 9 nucleotides matching TRBD1. Germline V CDR1 and CDR2: MDHEN, SYDVKM. V shed 8 bases and J 9 bases; nucleotides not matched to a gene: 10. This CDR3 spans 13 amino acids. The CDR3 DNA reads TGTGCCAGCGAAACCGGGACAGGGACCAAAGCTTTCTTT. Protein: CASETGTGTKAFF.

The CDR3 loop reads CASSSGDGSSYEQYF. Written as DNA, the CDR3 is TGTGCCAGCAGCTCGGGGGACGGCTCATCCTACGAGCAGTACTTC. V is TRBV11-2 and J is TRBJ2-7; D is possibly TRBD2 (6 bases). This CDR3 spans 15 amino acids. With 4 bases removed from V and 1 base from J, the gap between germline ends came to 14 bases. The germline V gene encodes CDR1 SGHAT and CDR2 FQNNGV.

The V gene is TRBV6-5, the J gene TRBJ2-3; TRBD2 matches at 7 bases. The CDR3 is made up of 14 amino acids. CDR1 MNHEY and CDR2 SVGAGI come from the germline V gene. The V segment lost 2 bases and the J segment 6 bases; nucleotides outside the gene matches: 5. CDR3 sequence (DNA): TGTGCCAGCAGTTACCGGCGGGAGATGGATACGCAGTATTTT. It yields the protein CASSYRREMDTQYF.

The rearrangement links TRBV15 to TRBJ1-1, with D tentatively TRBD1 (6 bases). V was shortened by 1 base and J by 10 bases, with 16 bases between the two germline ends. In germline, CDR1 is LNHNV, CDR2 YYDKDF (reference sequence). The CDR3 is 14 amino acids. Here the CDR3 reads CATSRARGSLGAFF. In DNA form, the CDR3 reads TGTGCCACCAGCAGAGCAAGGGGGAGCCTAGGAGCTTTCTTT.

The rearrangement uses TRBV19 and TRBJ1-2; D gene ambiguous. CDR3 length: 11 amino acids. V lost 4 bases to trimming and J lost 7 bases, with 7 bases between them. The germline V gene has CDR1 LNHDA and CDR2 SQIVND (reference sequence). CDR3 sequence (DNA): TGTGCCAGTAGTACCCCGGGTGGCTACACCTTC. As protein: CASSTPGGYTF.

For the CDR3, the DNA is TGTGCCAGTAGTATCCCGGGTCCCGCGAACACCGGGGAGCTGTTTTTT. It yields the protein CASSIPGPANTGELFF. This chain joins TRBV19 and TRBJ2-2; D gene ambiguous. CDR1 and CDR2 from the germline V gene are LNHDA and SQIVND (reference sequence). The CDR3 contains 16 residues. V lost 3 bases to trimming and J lost 0 bases, with 11 bases between them. The full variable domain, its missing parts supplied by reference TRBV19 and TRBJ2-2, is DGGITQSPKYLFRKEGQNVTLSCEQNLNHDAMYWYRQDPGQGLRLIYYSQIVNDFQKGDIAEGYSVSREKKESFPLTVTSAQKNPTAFYLCASSIPGPANTGELFFGEGSRLTVL.

This clone appeared once. The rearrangement joins TRBV4-1 to TRBJ1-5, with 7 bases aligning to TRBD1. Germline V gene sequence: CDR1 MGHRA, CDR2 YSYEKL. The CDR3 extends over 16 amino acids. After removal of 0 bases from V and 0 bases from J, the junction contained 2 bases not matched to a gene. The CDR3 DNA is TGCGCCAGCAGCCAAGAAGGGACAGTTAGCAATCAGCCCCAGCATTTT. Its translation: CASSQEGTVSNQPQHF.

This chain links TRBV28 with TRBJ2-5; D possibly matches TRBD1 or TRBD2 (5 bases each). Per germline, CDR1 MDHEN and CDR2 SYDVKM. The V and J ends lost 3 bases and 5 bases respectively, with 16 bases between them. CDR3 size: 15 residues. The CDR3 bases are TGTGCCAGCAGTTTTACGGCCCGCTGGGGGGAGACCCAGTACTTC. Protein product: CASSFTARWGETQYF.

Turning to this clone: The junction departs from germline at one end; a sequencing error may be responsible. This chain joins TRBV28 and TRBJ1-1, with a tentative D call TRBD1 (5 bases). The CDR3 covers 14 residues. CDR1 and CDR2 from the germline V gene are MDHEN and SYDVKM. DNA for the CDR3: TGTGCAAGCAGGGTCCCGATGGAAACCGCTGAAGCTTTCTTT. This translates into CASRVPMETAEAFF.

The V and J genes are TRBV20-1 and TRBJ1-5; D remains unclear. CDR1 is DFQATT, CDR2 SNEGSKA, per germline (reference sequence). This CDR3 region has 15 residues. V lost 3 bases and J lost 0, with 12 bases in between. The CDR3 protein is CSASDGSYSNQPQHF. In DNA form, the CDR3 reads TGCAGTGCTAGTGATGGGAGTTATAGCAATCAGCCCCAGCATTTT.

The chain links TRBV5-6 to TRBJ2-3, with 8 bases fitting TRBD2. Germline trimming cut 0 bases from V and 3 bases from J; bases unmatched to any gene: 9. The CDR3 totals 17 residues. Germline V gene sequence: CDR1 SGHDT, CDR2 YYEEEE. CDR3 sequence reads: CASSLAGGASWTDTQYF. In DNA, the CDR3 is TGTGCCAGCAGCTTGGCCGGGGGGGCTAGCTGGACAGATACGCAGTATTTT.

The V and J genes are TRBV11-3 and TRBJ2-7, with unresolved D. Looked up from germline, CDR1 is SGHNT and CDR2 is YENEEA. The ends were cut back, 4 bases at V and 2 bases at J, with 9 bases in the middle. This CDR3 region has 13 residues. CDR3 DNA sequence: TGTGCCAGCAGCTGCTGGACGCCCTACGAGCAGTACTTC. Translated: CASSCWTPYEQYF.

The chain is built from TRBV10-2 and TRBJ1-5; 9 positions agree with TRBD1. From germline, CDR1 is WSHSY and CDR2 SAAADI. The CDR3 has 16 residues. V dropped 6 bases and J dropped 1; count of bases not matched to a gene: 7. The CDR3 reads CASSWDRASSNQPQHF. Written as DNA, the CDR3 is TGCGCCAGCAGCTGGGACAGGGCTAGCAGCAATCAGCCCCAGCATTTT.

V and J are TRBV2 and TRBJ2-7, with unresolved D. This CDR3 region has 11 residues. Germline V CDR1 and CDR2: SNHLY, FYNNEI. Between the trimmed V and J ends, which lost 2 bases and 3 bases, there was a span of 2 bases. CDR3 protein: CASSELYEQYF. The CDR3 DNA sequence: TGTGCCAGCAGTGAACTCTACGAGCAGTACTTC.

The V and J genes are TRBV4-1 and TRBJ2-7; possibly TRBD1 for D (5 bases). CDR1 is MGHRA and CDR2 is YSYEKL in the germline V gene. The CDR3 covers 14 residues. V was trimmed by 1 base and J by 2 bases, leaving 9 bases between them. CDR3: CASSQGGQPYEQYF. CDR3 nucleotide sequence: TGCGCCAGCAGCCAAGGGGGCCAGCCCTACGAGCAGTACTTC.

V and J are TRBV9 and TRBJ2-3; TRBD2 matches 7 bases. The CDR3 sequence is 15 residues long. Trimming cost V 1 base and J 2 bases; bases outside gene matches: 4. Germline V gene lookup returns CDR1 SGDLS and CDR2 YYNGEE. The CDR3 bases are TGTGCCAGCAGCGTAAGTAGCGGGTACACAGATACGCAGTATTTT. Translating gives CASSVSSGYTDTQYF.

The genes are TRBV28 and TRBJ1-4, with 7 bases fitting TRBD1. This CDR3 has 16 amino acids. Trimming took 5 bases from V and 3 from J; bases not matched to a gene: 9. Per germline, CDR1 MDHEN and CDR2 SYDVKM. CDR3 loop: CASSQTGEKANEKLFF. Written as DNA, the CDR3 is TGTGCCAGCAGTCAAACAGGGGAGAAGGCTAATGAAAAACTGTTTTTT.

The V call is TRBV5-5, the J call TRBJ1-1; D possibly corresponds to TRBD1 (5 bases). CDR3 length equals 14 residues. CDR1 is SGHKS, CDR2 YYEKEE, per germline (reference sequence). Between the trimmed V and J ends, which lost 4 bases and 0 bases, there was a span of 10 bases. In DNA, the CDR3 is TGTGCCAGCAGCCCCAGGGTTATGAACACTGAAGCTTTCTTT. Translating it yields CASSPRVMNTEAFF.

V and J are TRBV14 and TRBJ2-1, with 10 bases aligning to TRBD1. CDR1 is SGHDN, CDR2 FVKESK, per germline. The CDR3 is 14 residues long. V lost 6 bases, J lost 7 bases, and 6 bases stayed unmatched. Here the CDR3 reads CASRGTGVGNEQFF. CDR3 DNA: TGTGCCAGCAGGGGGACAGGGGTGGGGAATGAGCAGTTCTTC.

The rearrangement uses TRBV24-1 and TRBJ2-2; D is possibly TRBD1 (6 bases). The CDR3 length is 17 residues. The V end lost 5 bases, the J end lost 1 base, and 16 bases lay between the germline ends. Per the germline V gene, CDR1 is KGHDR and CDR2 is SFDVKD. CDR3 sequence reads: CATSVGDQGLNTGELFF. DNA for the CDR3: TGTGCCACCAGTGTGGGGGACCAGGGGCTGAACACCGGGGAGCTGTTTTTT.

V and J are TRBV5-1 and TRBJ2-1; the match to TRBD2 covers 13 bases. CDR3 length: 15 amino acids. V was pared by 0 bases and J by 10 bases, with 4 bases of the junction left unmatched. Germline CDR1 reads SGHRS; CDR2 reads YFSETQ. This chain's CDR3 is CASSLVVTSGGEQFF. In nucleotides, the CDR3 is TGCGCCAGCAGCTTGGTGGTGACTAGCGGGGGGGAGCAGTTCTTC.